This is a list of T cell receptor beta chains from one sample in a study of T cells in Graves' hyperthyroidism and ophthalmopathy. TCRdb used MiXCR to reprocess the multiplex PCR reads, holding one entry per CDR3 protein. Of about 570,000 distinct CDR3 sequences listed, 13% to 15% are singletons. Sequenced: blood. These receptors all come from a woman aged 40 to 50 with Graves' hyperthyroidism. CDR3s include the opening cysteine and the closing phenylalanine or tryptophan. Fields, in order: D gene, V gene, J gene, clone size, CDR3 DNA, CDR3 protein. A D gene is named only where the DNA matches it firmly. Some rows have no size entry. The others give once, few or many, or a class for an expanded clone.

d_call: TRBD1
v_call: TRBV4-1
j_call: TRBJ1-3
clone_size: few
cdr3_nt: TGCGCCAGCAGCAAAACAGGGGTGGGAGGAAACACCATATATTTT
cdr3_aa: CASSKTGVGGNTIYF

d_call: -
v_call: TRBV5-1
j_call: TRBJ1-2
clone_size: many
cdr3_nt: TGCGCCAGCAGCTTGGAACAGGGAGCGTACTATGGCTACACCTTC
cdr3_aa: CASSLEQGAYYGYTF

d_call: -
v_call: TRBV6-1
j_call: TRBJ2-1
clone_size: -
cdr3_nt: TGTGCCAGCAGTGAAGCGCTTCAGCCAGCTTGGACGTTCTTC
cdr3_aa: CASSEALQPAWTFF

d_call: TRBD2
v_call: TRBV5-1
j_call: TRBJ2-1
clone_size: many
cdr3_nt: TGCGCCAGCAGCTTCGGGACTACCAATGAGCAGTTCTTC
cdr3_aa: CASSFGTTNEQFF

d_call: TRBD2
v_call: TRBV3-1
j_call: TRBJ2-3
clone_size: few
cdr3_nt: TGTGCCAGCAGCCCCAGTCGAGGCGGGAGGGCCTCTAGCACAGATACGCAGTATTTT
cdr3_aa: CASSPSRGGRASSTDTQYF

d_call: -
v_call: TRBV12-3/TRBV12-4
j_call: TRBJ1-5
clone_size: many
cdr3_nt: TGTGCCAGCAGTTTTCGTGGCGCGAGCAATCAGCCCCAGCATTTT
cdr3_aa: CASSFRGASNQPQHF

d_call: TRBD2
v_call: TRBV20-1
j_call: TRBJ2-7
clone_size: many
cdr3_nt: TGCAGTGCTGGTCGGGGGAGGGTCTACGAGCAGTACTTC
cdr3_aa: CSAGRGRVYEQYF

d_call: -
v_call: TRBV12-3/TRBV12-4
j_call: TRBJ2-5
clone_size: many
cdr3_nt: TGTGCCAGCAGTTTATCGGTGACCCAGTACTTC
cdr3_aa: CASSLSVTQYF

d_call: -
v_call: TRBV14
j_call: TRBJ2-6
clone_size: -
cdr3_nt: TGTGCCAGCAGCCTCGAGGTGCCTATACGGGGGCGCTCTCCCTCTGGGGCCAACGTCCTGACTTTC
cdr3_aa: CASSLEVPIRGRSPSGANVLTF

d_call: -
v_call: TRBV11-2
j_call: TRBJ2-3
clone_size: many
cdr3_nt: TGTGCCAGCAGCGCTTATCAGGCAGATACGCAGTATTTT
cdr3_aa: CASSAYQADTQYF

d_call: TRBD1
v_call: TRBV20-1
j_call: TRBJ2-2
clone_size: many
cdr3_nt: TGCAGTGCTAGAGAGGGACAGTCAACCGGGGAGCTGTTTTTT
cdr3_aa: CSAREGQSTGELFF

d_call: -
v_call: TRBV19
j_call: TRBJ2-5
clone_size: -
cdr3_nt: TGTGCCAGTAGTATGGGGTACCAAGAGACCCAGTACTTC
cdr3_aa: CASSMGYQETQYF

d_call: -
v_call: TRBV5-8
j_call: TRBJ2-7
clone_size: many
cdr3_nt: TGTGCCAGCAGCAGGAGCGGAACCCCCTCCTACGAGCAGTACTTC
cdr3_aa: CASSRSGTPSYEQYF

d_call: -
v_call: TRBV11-2
j_call: TRBJ2-1
clone_size: many
cdr3_nt: TGTGCCAGCAGCAGAACGACAGGCGCTGAGCAGTTCTTC
cdr3_aa: CASSRTTGAEQFF

d_call: TRBD1
v_call: TRBV7-6
j_call: TRBJ1-1
clone_size: many
cdr3_nt: TGTGCCAGCAGCCCCCGGACAGGGGGTTCGAACACTGAAGCTTTCTTT
cdr3_aa: CASSPRTGGSNTEAFF

d_call: TRBD2
v_call: TRBV10-3
j_call: TRBJ2-5
clone_size: many
cdr3_nt: TGTGCCATCACCGCTACGGTAGCGGGACTCCGTGAGACCCAGTACTTC
cdr3_aa: CAITATVAGLRETQYF

d_call: -
v_call: TRBV18
j_call: TRBJ2-5
clone_size: many
cdr3_nt: TGTGCCAGCTCACCACCGATGGCTACAGAGACCCAGTACTTC
cdr3_aa: CASSPPMATETQYF

d_call: -
v_call: TRBV11-2
j_call: TRBJ1-5
clone_size: many
cdr3_nt: TGTGCCAGCAGCTTGGAAGGAGGTAGCAATCAGCCCCAGCATTTT
cdr3_aa: CASSLEGGSNQPQHF

d_call: -
v_call: TRBV6-1
j_call: TRBJ2-7
clone_size: many
cdr3_nt: TGTGCCAGCAGTGAGGTCCGGGGGTACTCCTACGAGCAGTACTTC
cdr3_aa: CASSEVRGYSYEQYF

d_call: -
v_call: TRBV30
j_call: TRBJ2-2
clone_size: few
cdr3_nt: TGTGCCTGGAGTGTACTACCCCCGGGCACCGGGGAGCTGTTTTTT
cdr3_aa: CAWSVLPPGTGELFF

d_call: TRBD1
v_call: TRBV6-1
j_call: TRBJ2-2
clone_size: many
cdr3_nt: TGTGCCAGCAGGACAGGGGCGAACACCGGGGAGCTGTTTTTT
cdr3_aa: CASRTGANTGELFF

d_call: TRBD2
v_call: TRBV6-2/TRBV6-3
j_call: TRBJ2-3
clone_size: few
cdr3_nt: TGTGCCGGGGTACTGGCGCGGGAGGGCCATAATACGCAGTATTTT
cdr3_aa: CAGVLAREGHNTQYF

d_call: TRBD2
v_call: TRBV6-2/TRBV6-3
j_call: TRBJ2-5
clone_size: many
cdr3_nt: TGTGCCAGCACCAGAGCGGGAGGCCAAGAGACCCAGTACTTC
cdr3_aa: CASTRAGGQETQYF

d_call: TRBD1
v_call: TRBV19
j_call: TRBJ2-3
clone_size: -
cdr3_nt: TGTGCCAGTAGTATGACAGGGGGTAACACAGATACGCAGTATTTT
cdr3_aa: CASSMTGGNTDTQYF

d_call: TRBD2
v_call: TRBV7-2
j_call: TRBJ2-3
clone_size: many
cdr3_nt: TGTGCCAGCAGCTTAGCGGTAGCGGGAGGGGGCACAGATACGCAGTATTTT
cdr3_aa: CASSLAVAGGGTDTQYF

d_call: TRBD1
v_call: TRBV25-1
j_call: TRBJ2-3
clone_size: few
cdr3_nt: TGTGCCAGCAGTAATTGGGCTGGGGGACAGCCATTCACAGATACGCAGTATTTT
cdr3_aa: CASSNWAGGQPFTDTQYF

d_call: TRBD2
v_call: TRBV27
j_call: TRBJ2-1
clone_size: many
cdr3_nt: TGTGCCAGCAGTTTAGGGACTAGCGTATTCAATGAGCAGTTCTTC
cdr3_aa: CASSLGTSVFNEQFF

d_call: -
v_call: TRBV20-1
j_call: TRBJ1-1
clone_size: many
cdr3_nt: TGCAGTGCTAGACCGAATCTGAACACTGAAGCTTTCTTT
cdr3_aa: CSARPNLNTEAFF

d_call: TRBD2
v_call: TRBV19
j_call: TRBJ2-7
clone_size: -
cdr3_nt: TGTGCCAGTAGTCTCGGGACTAGCGGGAGAAGTGGGCTCTACGAGCAGTACTTC
cdr3_aa: CASSLGTSGRSGLYEQYF

d_call: TRBD2
v_call: TRBV6-1
j_call: TRBJ2-7
clone_size: many
cdr3_nt: TGTGCCAGCAGGCGGGGAGCGGGATCAGACGAGCAGTACTTC
cdr3_aa: CASRRGAGSDEQYF

d_call: -
v_call: TRBV6-2/TRBV6-3
j_call: TRBJ1-5
clone_size: many
cdr3_nt: TGTGCCAGCAGCCGTCTCAGGGACACCTTCTATAGCAATCAGCCCCAGCATTTT
cdr3_aa: CASSRLRDTFYSNQPQHF

d_call: TRBD2
v_call: TRBV20-1
j_call: TRBJ2-1
clone_size: -
cdr3_nt: TGCAGTGCTCAGGACCTAGCGGGTTACAATGAGCAGTTCTTC
cdr3_aa: CSAQDLAGYNEQFF

d_call: -
v_call: TRBV20-1
j_call: TRBJ1-5
clone_size: -
cdr3_nt: TGCAGTGCTAGCGTTGACATAAACCAGCCCCAGCATTTT
cdr3_aa: CSASVDINQPQHF

d_call: TRBD2
v_call: TRBV7-8
j_call: TRBJ2-1
clone_size: -
cdr3_nt: TGTGCCAGCAGCTTAGTACTAGCGGGAGGATGGAATGAGCAGTTCTTC
cdr3_aa: CASSLVLAGGWNEQFF

d_call: -
v_call: TRBV2
j_call: TRBJ1-3
clone_size: many
cdr3_nt: TGTGCCAGCAGTGAGAGGGTACGACTCCCGGACACCATATATTTT
cdr3_aa: CASSERVRLPDTIYF

d_call: -
v_call: TRBV20-1
j_call: TRBJ2-5
clone_size: few
cdr3_nt: TGCAGTGCTAACCCTGGACCTCCAGAGACCCAGTACTTC
cdr3_aa: CSANPGPPETQYF

d_call: -
v_call: TRBV29-1
j_call: TRBJ2-1
clone_size: -
cdr3_nt: TGCAGCGTTGAAGAGGGGGCAGTTGGAGATGAGCAGTTCTTC
cdr3_aa: CSVEEGAVGDEQFF

d_call: -
v_call: TRBV2
j_call: TRBJ1-2
clone_size: many
cdr3_nt: TGTGCCAGCAGTGAACTGGGGAACTATGGCTACACCTTC
cdr3_aa: CASSELGNYGYTF

d_call: TRBD1
v_call: TRBV7-9
j_call: TRBJ1-1
clone_size: -
cdr3_nt: TGTGCCAGCAGCACGGTCCCGGGACAGGGGGCTGAAGCTTTCTTT
cdr3_aa: CASSTVPGQGAEAFF

d_call: -
v_call: TRBV2
j_call: TRBJ2-1
clone_size: -
cdr3_nt: TGTGCCAGCAGTGATCGTGAGCAGTTCTTC
cdr3_aa: CASSDREQFF

d_call: -
v_call: TRBV20-1
j_call: TRBJ1-5
clone_size: -
cdr3_nt: TGCAGTGCTGGGATGATCAGGGACAATAGCAATCAGCCCCAGCATTTT
cdr3_aa: CSAGMIRDNSNQPQHF

d_call: TRBD1
v_call: TRBV19
j_call: TRBJ1-6
clone_size: -
cdr3_nt: TGTGCCTCTAAACAGGGGACTGATAATTCACCCCTCCACTTT
cdr3_aa: CASKQGTDNSPLHF

d_call: TRBD2
v_call: TRBV7-2
j_call: TRBJ2-1
clone_size: few
cdr3_nt: TGTGCCAGCAGCTTAGGGCTAGCGGGAGCTCAGTTCTTC
cdr3_aa: CASSLGLAGAQFF

d_call: TRBD1
v_call: TRBV6-2/TRBV6-3
j_call: TRBJ1-5
clone_size: few
cdr3_nt: TGTGCCAGCAGTTACAGGGGGCTAGGCAATCAGCCCCAGCATTTT
cdr3_aa: CASSYRGLGNQPQHF

d_call: TRBD1
v_call: TRBV7-3
j_call: TRBJ2-7
clone_size: many
cdr3_nt: TGTGCCAGCAGCTTAACGGGACAGGGTTCCTACGAGCAGTACTTC
cdr3_aa: CASSLTGQGSYEQYF

d_call: -
v_call: TRBV11-2
j_call: TRBJ2-7
clone_size: many
cdr3_nt: TGTGCCAGCAGCTTAGAATCAGGGGGGACCTACGAGCAGTACTTC
cdr3_aa: CASSLESGGTYEQYF

d_call: TRBD1
v_call: TRBV2
j_call: TRBJ1-5
clone_size: many
cdr3_nt: TGTGCCAGCAGTCAGGACAGGGGGATGGATCAGCCCCAGCATTTT
cdr3_aa: CASSQDRGMDQPQHF

d_call: -
v_call: TRBV3-1
j_call: TRBJ2-7
clone_size: many
cdr3_nt: TGTGCCAGCAGCCAAGAGACTTACGAGCAGTACTTC
cdr3_aa: CASSQETYEQYF

d_call: -
v_call: TRBV10-3
j_call: TRBJ1-1
clone_size: many
cdr3_nt: TGTGCCATCAGTGAGGAGGGGGAAGCTTTCTTT
cdr3_aa: CAISEEGEAFF

d_call: TRBD1
v_call: TRBV28
j_call: TRBJ1-6
clone_size: many
cdr3_nt: TGTGCCAGCAGTTTATTCTCAGGGGGGGATTCACCCCTCCACTTT
cdr3_aa: CASSLFSGGDSPLHF

d_call: TRBD2
v_call: TRBV11-2
j_call: TRBJ2-1
clone_size: -
cdr3_nt: TGTGCCAGCAGCTTAGGACTAGCGGGAGTCGTCCACAATGAGCAGTTCTTC
cdr3_aa: CASSLGLAGVVHNEQFF

d_call: -
v_call: TRBV30
j_call: TRBJ1-5
clone_size: many
cdr3_nt: TGTGCCTGGAGTGTACCCGGTCAGCCCCAGCATTTT
cdr3_aa: CAWSVPGQPQHF

d_call: TRBD1
v_call: TRBV27
j_call: TRBJ1-4
clone_size: -
cdr3_nt: TGTGCCAGCATAACTCTCGGACAGGGGAGAAAAAAACTGTTTTTT
cdr3_aa: CASITLGQGRKKLFF

d_call: TRBD1
v_call: TRBV20-1
j_call: TRBJ1-2
clone_size: few
cdr3_nt: TGCAGTGCTACTGACCCGGGACAGGGATATGGCTACACCTTC
cdr3_aa: CSATDPGQGYGYTF

d_call: TRBD2
v_call: TRBV28
j_call: TRBJ2-1
clone_size: many
cdr3_nt: TGTGCCAGCAGTTTCAGGACTAGCCTCTCCTACAATGAGCAGTTCTTC
cdr3_aa: CASSFRTSLSYNEQFF

d_call: -
v_call: TRBV29-1
j_call: TRBJ2-5
clone_size: many
cdr3_nt: TGCAGCGTTGGGAGGCAGCAAGAGACCCAGTACTTC
cdr3_aa: CSVGRQQETQYF

d_call: -
v_call: TRBV30
j_call: TRBJ2-1
clone_size: -
cdr3_nt: TGTGCCTGGAGGAAAAGGGACTTCACTTCATCCTACAATGAGCAGTTCTTC
cdr3_aa: CAWRKRDFTSSYNEQFF

d_call: -
v_call: TRBV20-1
j_call: TRBJ1-1
clone_size: many
cdr3_nt: TGCAGTGCTAGAGATGCTGCAGGGGATATCAAAGCTTTCTTT
cdr3_aa: CSARDAAGDIKAFF